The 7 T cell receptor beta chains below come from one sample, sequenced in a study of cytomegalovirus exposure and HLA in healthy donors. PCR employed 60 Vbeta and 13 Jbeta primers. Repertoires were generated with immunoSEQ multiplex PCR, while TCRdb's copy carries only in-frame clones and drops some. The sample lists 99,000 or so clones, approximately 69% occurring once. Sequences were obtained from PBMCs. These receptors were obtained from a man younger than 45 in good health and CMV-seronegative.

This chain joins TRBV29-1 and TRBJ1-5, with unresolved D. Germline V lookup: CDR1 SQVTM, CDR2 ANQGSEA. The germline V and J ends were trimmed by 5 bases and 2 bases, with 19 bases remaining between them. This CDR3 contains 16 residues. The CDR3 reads CSVRLCPGDCNQPQHF. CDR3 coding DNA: TGCAGCGTTAGACTCTGCCCCGGGGATTGCAATCAGCCCCAGCATTTT.

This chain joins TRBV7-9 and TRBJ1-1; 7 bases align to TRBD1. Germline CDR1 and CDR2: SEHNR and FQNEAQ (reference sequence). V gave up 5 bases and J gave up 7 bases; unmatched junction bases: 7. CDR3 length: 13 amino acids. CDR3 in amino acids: CASSVGTELEAFF. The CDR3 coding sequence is TGTGCCAGCAGCGTCGGGACAGAGCTTGAAGCTTTCTTT.

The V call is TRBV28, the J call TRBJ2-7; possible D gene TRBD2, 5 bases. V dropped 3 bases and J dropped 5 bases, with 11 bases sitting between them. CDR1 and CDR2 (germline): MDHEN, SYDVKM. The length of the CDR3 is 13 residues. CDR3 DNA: TGTGCCAGCAGTTTTTCCGGGAATGACGAGCAGTACTTC. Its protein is CASSFSGNDEQYF.

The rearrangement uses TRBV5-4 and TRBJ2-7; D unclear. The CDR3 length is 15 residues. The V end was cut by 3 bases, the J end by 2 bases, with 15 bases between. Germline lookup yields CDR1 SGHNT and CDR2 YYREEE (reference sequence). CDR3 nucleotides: TGTGCCAGCAGCTCCTCCGGGTCCTCCACCTACGAGCAGTACTTC. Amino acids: CASSSSGSSTYEQYF.

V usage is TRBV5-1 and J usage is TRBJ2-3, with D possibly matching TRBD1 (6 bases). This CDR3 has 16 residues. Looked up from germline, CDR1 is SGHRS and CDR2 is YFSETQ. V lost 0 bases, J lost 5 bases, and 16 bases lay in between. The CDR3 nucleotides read TGCGCCAGCAGCTTGGCCTCGGCAGGGGATTTAGATACGCAGTATTTT. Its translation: CASSLASAGDLDTQYF.

The CDR3 here is CASSLGVEQFF. DNA for the CDR3: TGTGCCAGCAGCTTGGGAGTTGAGCAGTTCTTC. The chain carries TRBV5-6 and TRBJ2-1; D is uncertain. V was shortened by 0 bases and J by 9 bases, with 4 bases between the two germline ends. The CDR3 runs 11 residues. Looked up from germline, CDR1 is SGHDT and CDR2 is YYEEEE.

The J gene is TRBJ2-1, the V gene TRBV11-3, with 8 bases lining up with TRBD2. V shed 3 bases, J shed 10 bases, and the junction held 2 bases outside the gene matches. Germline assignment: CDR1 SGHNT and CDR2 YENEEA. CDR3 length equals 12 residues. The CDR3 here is CASSLIAGEQFF. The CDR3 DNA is TGTGCCAGCAGCTTGATAGCGGGAGAGCAGTTCTTC.